Listed below are T cell receptor beta chains from one sample, sequenced in a study of T cell responses to AZD1222 COVID-19 vaccine. Assay: immunoSEQ multiplex PCR; the TCRdb copy retains only in-frame clones and omits some. Here the sample spans 75,000 to 100,000 clones, around 87% being singletons. This material consisted of peripheral blood, taken on day 0 of AZD1222 vaccination. Receptors were obtained from an adult in good health. CDR3s include the opening cysteine and the closing phenylalanine or tryptophan. D genes are given only for firm matches. Where a row states a size, it is once, few, many or the class of an expanded clone; other rows omit it.

v_call	d_call	j_call	clone_size	cdr3_aa	cdr3_nt
TRBV6-1	NA	TRBJ1-1	NA	CASSEVMDANTEAFF	TGTGCCAGCAGTGAAGTCATGGATGCGAACACTGAAGCTTTCTTT
TRBV19	NA	TRBJ2-5	NA	CASSQPTLLGETQYF	TGTGCCAGTAGTCAACCGACTCTTCTGGGGGAGACCCAGTACTTC
TRBV18	NA	TRBJ1-4	NA	CASSPLYGGSEKLFF	TGTGCCAGCTCACCACTTTACGGGGGCAGCGAAAAACTGTTTTTT
TRBV28	NA	TRBJ1-1	few	CASSRTQGWNTEAFF	TGTGCCAGCAGTAGGACACAGGGATGGAACACTGAAGCTTTCTTT
TRBV5-4	TRBD1	TRBJ2-7	NA	CASSPTQGDLYEQYF	TGTGCCAGCAGCCCCACACAGGGGGACCTATACGAGCAGTACTTC
TRBV28	NA	TRBJ2-7	NA	CASSRTYEQYF	TGTGCCAGCAGCCGAACCTACGAGCAGTACTTC
TRBV6-5	NA	TRBJ1-1	NA	CASKGAYVRGEAFF	TGTGCCAGCAAGGGAGCGTACGTACGCGGCGAAGCTTTCTTT
TRBV30	TRBD1	TRBJ1-1	NA	CAWRLNRGGKAFF	TGTGCCTGGAGGCTCAACAGGGGCGGCAAAGCTTTCTTT
TRBV7-8	NA	TRBJ1-2	NA	CASSLAVGGNYGYTF	TGTGCCAGCAGCTTAGCAGTCGGGGGCAACTATGGCTACACCTTC
TRBV19	NA	TRBJ1-5	NA	CASSMRRAHPHF	TGTGCCAGTAGTATGAGGAGGGCCCATCCGCATTTT
TRBV7-9	NA	TRBJ2-3	few	CASSLVGLTDTQYF	TGTGCCAGCAGCTTAGTAGGGCTTACAGATACGCAGTATTTT
TRBV7-9	NA	TRBJ1-2	NA	CASSSRLGTGLPNYGYTF	TGTGCCAGCAGCTCCCGGTTGGGCACAGGCCTACCTAACTATGGCTACACCTTC
TRBV24-1	TRBD1	TRBJ2-2	NA	CATSDSGTVTGELFF	TGTGCCACCAGTGACTCCGGGACAGTCACCGGGGAGCTGTTTTTT
TRBV5-6	TRBD1	TRBJ2-3	NA	CASTEDRVGGDTQYF	TGTGCCAGCACCGAGGACAGGGTCGGAGGAGATACGCAGTATTTT
TRBV11-2	NA	TRBJ1-1	NA	CASSTRGNSYSNTEAFF	TGTGCCAGCAGCACCCGGGGGAATTCTTATTCGAACACTGAAGCTTTCTTT
TRBV21-1	NA	TRBJ2-7	NA	CASSEGGASRSYEQYF	TGTGCCAGCAGCGAGGGCGGGGCTAGCAGGAGTTACGAGCAGTACTTC
TRBV4-1	TRBD2	TRBJ2-1	NA	CASSQGRRLAGYNEQFF	TGCGCCAGCAGCCAAGGGAGGAGGCTAGCGGGTTACAATGAGCAGTTCTTC
TRBV7-3	NA	TRBJ2-3	NA	CASSASSTDTQYF	TGTGCCAGCAGCGCATCCAGCACAGATACGCAGTATTTT
TRBV18	NA	TRBJ2-4	once	CASSPSNQPKNIQYF	TGTGCCAGCTCACCATCCAACCAGCCCAAAAACATTCAGTACTTC
TRBV5-1	NA	TRBJ1-2	NA	CASSLVPGGDYGYTF	TGCGCCAGCAGCTTGGTCCCGGGGGGCGACTATGGCTACACCTTC
TRBV21-1	NA	TRBJ1-6	NA	CASSKKVGDTHNSPLHF	TGTGCCAGCAGCAAAAAGGTTGGGGACACGCATAATTCACCCCTCCACTTT
TRBV10-3	TRBD2	TRBJ2-7	once	CAISESVPSGTYEQYF	TGTGCCATCAGTGAGTCCGTACCTAGCGGGACCTACGAGCAGTACTTC
TRBV7-3	TRBD2	TRBJ2-1	NA	CASSLMMSGRNEQFF	TGTGCCAGCAGCTTAATGATGAGCGGGAGAAATGAGCAGTTCTTC
TRBV18	NA	TRBJ1-4	NA	CASSRRQEEKLFF	TGTGCCAGCTCACGCAGACAGGAGGAAAAACTGTTTTTT
TRBV4-1	NA	TRBJ2-7	NA	CASSQDQGGTKLRYEQYF	TGCGCCAGCAGCCAAGACCAAGGCGGGACCAAGCTTCGGTACGAGCAGTACTTC
TRBV4-3	NA	TRBJ1-2	NA	CASSYYGQAYGYTF	TGCGCCAGCAGCTACTATGGCCAAGCCTATGGCTACACCTTC
TRBV9	NA	TRBJ2-7	NA	CASSETGESSYEQYF	TGTGCCAGCAGCGAGACAGGCGAGAGCTCCTACGAGCAGTACTTC
TRBV5-1	TRBD1	TRBJ1-6	once	CASSSGQGASNNSPLHF	TGCGCCAGCAGCTCCGGACAGGGGGCGTCTAATAATTCACCCCTCCACTTT
TRBV4-1	NA	TRBJ2-7	NA	CASSRVLGFDEQYF	TGCGCCAGCAGCCGGGTGCTGGGGTTCGACGAGCAGTACTTC
TRBV3-1/TRBV3-2	NA	TRBJ2-3	NA	CASSQDRGSWSTDTQYF	TGTGCCAGCAGCCAAGATAGGGGGAGTTGGAGCACAGATACGCAGTATTTT
TRBV12-5	NA	TRBJ1-1	NA	CASGPEGLAEAFF	TGTGCTAGTGGTCCGGAGGGGCTGGCTGAAGCTTTCTTT
TRBV5-1	TRBD2	TRBJ2-7	once	CASSLGLAGAYEQYF	TGCGCCAGCAGCCTCGGACTAGCGGGAGCGTACGAGCAGTACTTC